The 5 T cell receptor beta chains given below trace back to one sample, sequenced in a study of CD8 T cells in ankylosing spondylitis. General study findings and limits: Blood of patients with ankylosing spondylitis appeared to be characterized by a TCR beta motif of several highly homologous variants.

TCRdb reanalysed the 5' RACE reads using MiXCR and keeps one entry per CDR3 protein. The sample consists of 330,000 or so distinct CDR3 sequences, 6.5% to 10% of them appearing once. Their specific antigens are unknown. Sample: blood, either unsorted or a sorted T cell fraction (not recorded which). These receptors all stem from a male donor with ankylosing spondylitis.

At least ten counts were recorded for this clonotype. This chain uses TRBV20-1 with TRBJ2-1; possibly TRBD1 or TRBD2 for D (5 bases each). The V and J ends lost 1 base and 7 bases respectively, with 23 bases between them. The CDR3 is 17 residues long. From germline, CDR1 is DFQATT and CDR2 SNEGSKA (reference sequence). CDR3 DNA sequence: TGCAGTGCTAGAGCCCCCATCGGGGCCGCGACGGCTAATGAGCAGTTCTTC. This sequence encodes CSARAPIGAATANEQFF.

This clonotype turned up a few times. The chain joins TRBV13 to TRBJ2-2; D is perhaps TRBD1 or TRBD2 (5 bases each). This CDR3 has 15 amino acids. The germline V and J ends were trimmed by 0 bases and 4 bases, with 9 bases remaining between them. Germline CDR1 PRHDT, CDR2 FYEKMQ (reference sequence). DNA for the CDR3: TGTGCCAGCAGCTTAGGTTGGGGGTCCACCGGGGAGCTGTTTTTT. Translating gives CASSLGWGSTGELFF. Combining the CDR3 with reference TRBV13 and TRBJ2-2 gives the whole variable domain AAGVIQSPRHLIKEKRETATLKCYPIPRHDTVYWYQQGPGQDPQFLISFYEKMQSDKGSIPDRFSAQQFSDYHSELNMSSLELGDSALYFCASSLGWGSTGELFFGEGSRLTVL.

This CDR3 is CSARGDYHYNEQFF. DNA for the CDR3: TGCAGTGCTAGGGGGGACTACCACTACAATGAGCAGTTCTTC. The chain uses TRBV20-1 and TRBJ2-1; 7 bases align to TRBD2. The length of the CDR3 is 14 residues. Germline values: CDR1 DFQATT, CDR2 SNEGSKA (reference sequence). The junction had 5 bases not matched to a gene; V was cut back by 3 bases and J by 3 bases.

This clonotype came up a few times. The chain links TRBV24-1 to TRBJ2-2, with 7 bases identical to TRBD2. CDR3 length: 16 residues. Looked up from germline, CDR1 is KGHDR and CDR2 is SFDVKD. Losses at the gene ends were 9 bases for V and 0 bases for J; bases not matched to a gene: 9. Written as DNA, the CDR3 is TGTGCCACCGGAGACGGGAGCGGGACGAACACCGGGGAGCTGTTTTTT. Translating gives CATGDGSGTNTGELFF.

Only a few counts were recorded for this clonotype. The CDR3 loop is CSVEGTGGGQEKLFF. The DNA for the CDR3 is TGCAGCGTTGAAGGGACAGGGGGCGGGCAAGAAAAACTGTTTTTT. V is TRBV29-1 and J is TRBJ1-4, with 11 bases matching TRBD1. The germline V gene has CDR1 SQVTM and CDR2 ANQGSEA. This CDR3 contains 15 residues. After removal of 1 base from V and 8 bases from J, the junction contained 6 bases not matched to a gene.